The T cell receptor (beta chain) described here comes from a study of blood T cell repertoires in COVID-19. The overall study: Donors in the United States, Italy and Spain gave samples during acute or convalescent COVID-19.

Unmatched junction bases numbered 11, after V lost 8 bases and J lost 1 base. Germline V CDR1 and CDR2: SEHNR, FQNEAQ (reference sequence). CDR3 size: 17 residues. Study processing details: Reference gene primer amplification gave nucleated cell count estimates. TCRdb keeps only in-frame clones here, not all; method: immunoSEQ multiplex PCR. For V, J and clone size, that table is used; D and trimming come from the DNA. The sample shows under 100,000 clones, more than 65% of them seen only once. This clone has only a few counts. This clonotype was sampled from a woman at least 80 years old with active or convalescent COVID-19. This chain uses TRBV7-9 with TRBJ2-4, with 10 nucleotides matching TRBD1. Sequencing input: peripheral blood. CDR3 DNA: TGTGCCAGCGGTGGGGACAGGGGATTCGCGGCCAAAAACATTCAGTACTTC. It translates to CASGGDRGFAAKNIQYF. Full variable domain (rest looked up from reference TRBV7-9 and TRBJ2-4): DTGVSQNPRHKITKRGQNVTFRCDPISEHNRLYWYRQTLGQGPEFLTYFQNEAQLEKSRLLSDRFSAERPKGSFSTLEIQRTEQGDSAMYLCASGGDRGFAAKNIQYFGAGTRLSVL.